Listed here are 27 T cell receptor beta chains from one sample, sequenced in a study of T cell responses to AZD1222 COVID-19 vaccine. TCRdb keeps only in-frame clones here, not all; method: immunoSEQ multiplex PCR. This table holds about 130,000 clones, 92% found once. The specimen comprised peripheral blood, sampled 28 days after the second AZD1222 dose. These receptor sequences come from an adult who received the AZD1222 COVID-19 vaccine.

This chain joins TRBV4-3 and TRBJ1-5; D call uncertain. Germline CDR1 and CDR2: LGHNA and YSLEER. Between the trimmed V and J ends, which lost 3 bases and 4 bases, there was a span of 10 bases. The CDR3 spans 14 residues. The CDR3 bases are TGCGCCAGCAGCCACCTAATGGGTAATCAGCCCCAGCATTTT. This sequence encodes CASSHLMGNQPQHF.

In its sample, this clone was seen once. V gene TRBV30 combines with J gene TRBJ2-1; unclear D gene. There are 11 residues in the CDR3. Germline V gene sequence: CDR1 GTSNPN, CDR2 SVGIG (reference sequence). The V gene lost 3 bases and the J gene lost 9 bases, with 9 bases spanning the gap. The chain's CDR3 is CAWRRGAEQFF. For the CDR3, the DNA is TGTGCCTGGAGGCGAGGAGCTGAGCAGTTCTTC.

CDR3 protein: CASSPTGDGYTF. The CDR3 nucleotides read TGTGCCAGCAGCCCGACAGGGGATGGCTACACCTTC. The chain has TRBV2 and TRBJ1-2, with 8 bases fitting TRBD1. V was pared by 6 bases and J by 6 bases, with 3 bases of the junction left unmatched. There are 12 residues in the CDR3. Germline loops: CDR1 SNHLY, CDR2 FYNNEI.

The chain employs TRBV19 and TRBJ1-5; possibly TRBD1 for D (5 bases). CDR3 length: 16 residues. Per germline, CDR1 LNHDA and CDR2 SQIVND (reference sequence). V lost 3 bases and J 2 bases, leaving 14 bases between the germline ends. In DNA form, the CDR3 reads TGTGCCAGTAGTATTTCCAGGGTTACGGGCAATCAGCCCCAGCATTTT. Translating gives CASSISRVTGNQPQHF.

The chain carries TRBV9 and TRBJ1-3; D might be TRBD1 (6 bases). CDR1 SGDLS and CDR2 YYNGEE come from the germline V gene. The CDR3 length is 16 residues. Trimming stripped 3 bases from V and 0 bases from J, with 13 bases between. The DNA of the CDR3 is TGTGCCAGCAGCGCAAATACAGGGCTCTCTGGAAACACCATATATTTT. It yields the protein CASSANTGLSGNTIYF.

The V call is TRBV9, the J call TRBJ2-3, with D hard to call. V was pared by 0 bases and J by 2 bases, with 4 bases between. CDR3 size: 13 residues. CDR1 SGDLS and CDR2 YYNGEE come from the germline V gene. The DNA of the CDR3 is TGTGCCAGCAGCGTAGTTGACACAGATACGCAGTATTTT. It specifies CASSVVDTDTQYF.

This chain connects TRBV14 to TRBJ1-2, with TRBD1 identical over 7 bases. The CDR3 contains 14 residues. Germline-derived CDR1 and CDR2 are SGHDN and FVKESK. Trimming cost V 6 bases and J 4 bases; bases outside gene matches: 8. The CDR3 DNA sequence: TGTGCCAGCAGTCGGGACAGAACTTTCTATGGCTACACCTTC. It translates to CASSRDRTFYGYTF.

This sequence joins TRBV28 and TRBJ1-5; D not certain. CDR3 length: 13 amino acids. The germline V gene encodes CDR1 MDHEN and CDR2 SYDVKM. Trimming removed 4 bases at V and 1 base at J, with 5 bases between. The CDR3 DNA reads TGTGCCAGCAGTTGGGGAAGCAATCAGCCCCAGCATTTT. This gives the protein CASSWGSNQPQHF.

The CDR3 sequence: CASSDENEQYF. The CDR3 bases are TGTGCCAGCAGTGATGAGAACGAGCAGTACTTC. The rearrangement uses TRBV6-1 and TRBJ2-7; D not certain. CDR1 and CDR2 (germline): MNHNS, SASEGT. Deletions cut 3 bases from V and 5 bases from J, with 5 bases between. The CDR3 is 11 amino acids.

V usage is TRBV5-1 and J usage is TRBJ1-6; tentative D call: TRBD1 (6 bases). The ends were cut back, 0 bases at V and 4 bases at J, with 11 bases in the middle. Per germline, CDR1 SGHRS and CDR2 YFSETQ. The CDR3 loop spans 16 amino acids. For the CDR3, the DNA is TGCGCCAGCAGCTTGGGGGACACCATATATAATTCACCCCTCCACTTT. It encodes CASSLGDTIYNSPLHF.

This clone was seen a handful of times. This chain joins TRBV5-1 and TRBJ2-3, with 8 bases fitting TRBD1. V gave up 4 bases and J gave up 1 base; unmatched junction bases: 5. Germline-derived CDR1 and CDR2 are SGHRS and YFSETQ. This CDR3 has 15 amino acids. The CDR3 DNA reads as TGCGCCAGCAGCGGCGGACAGGGAGGCACAGATACGCAGTATTTT. Encoded protein: CASSGGQGGTDTQYF.

This chain's CDR3 is CASSPSDRESYNSPLHF. The CDR3 nucleotides are TGTGCCAGTAGTCCCTCTGACAGGGAATCCTATAATTCACCCCTCCACTTT. The genes are TRBV19 and TRBJ1-6, with 7 positions matching TRBD1. Germline V gene lookup returns CDR1 LNHDA and CDR2 SQIVND (reference sequence). The CDR3 spans 17 residues. With V trimmed by 5 bases and J by 1 base, 8 bases remained unmatched.

The CDR3 region is CASKGERLSSGNTIYF. The CDR3 bases are TGTGCCAGCAAGGGGGAAAGGTTGAGCTCTGGAAACACCATATATTTT. The genes are TRBV5-6 and TRBJ1-3, with D possibly being TRBD1 (6 bases). The V and J ends lost 6 bases and 0 bases respectively, with 16 bases between them. The CDR3 runs 16 residues. Germline V CDR1 and CDR2: SGHDT, YYEEEE.

The chain couples TRBV27 to TRBJ2-7, with TRBD1 matching over 8 bases. J gave up 0 bases and V 6 bases, and 10 bases lay outside the gene matches. Germline V CDR1 and CDR2: MNHEY, SMNVEV (reference sequence). The length of the CDR3 is 16 residues. CDR3 nucleotide sequence: TGTGCCAGCAGACCTATAGGGACAGGAAGCTCCTACGAGCAGTACTTC. Protein sequence: CASRPIGTGSSYEQYF.

J is TRBJ1-6 and V is TRBV6-5; D is ambiguous. The CDR3 runs 12 residues. Trimming stripped 6 bases from V and 7 bases from J, with 7 bases between. Germline V lookup: CDR1 MNHEY, CDR2 SVGAGI. In DNA, the CDR3 is TGTGCCAGCAGAATGGGAAATTCACCCCTCCACTTT. Its protein is CASRMGNSPLHF.

This chain connects TRBV6-5 to TRBJ2-3; weak D call: TRBD2 (6 bases). The germline gives CDR1 MNHEY, CDR2 SVGAGI. Trimming pared 2 bases from V and 3 bases from J, leaving 12 bases between. There are 15 residues in the CDR3. CDR3 amino acids: CASSYVGGTTDTQYF. The DNA for the CDR3 is TGTGCCAGCAGTTACGTGGGAGGAACGACAGATACGCAGTATTTT.

The chain couples TRBV9 to TRBJ1-1; D is unclear. CDR3 length: 15 amino acids. The V gene's germline CDR1 is SGDLS and CDR2 YYNGEE. Trimming stripped 4 bases from V and 0 bases from J, with 13 bases between. CDR3 residues: CASSPSAGMNTEAFF. The CDR3 DNA reads TGTGCCAGCAGCCCCAGTGCGGGCATGAACACTGAAGCTTTCTTT.

J is TRBJ1-1 and V is TRBV19, with D possibly being TRBD1 (5 bases). This CDR3 spans 13 amino acids. From germline, CDR1 is LNHDA and CDR2 SQIVND (reference sequence). Trimming shortened V by 7 bases and J by 1 base, and 10 bases separated the two germline ends. CDR3 bases: TGTGCCAGTACCGGGGACGGGAACACTGAAGCTTTCTTT. It translates to CASTGDGNTEAFF.

A remark on this clone: Other nucleotide sequences from this sample produce the same CDR3. This chain joins TRBV18 and TRBJ2-3; D is uncertain. The CDR3 spans 12 residues. The ends were cut back, 3 bases at V and 0 bases at J, with 1 base in the middle. Germline V gene data show CDR1 as KGHSH and CDR2 as LQKENI. The CDR3 nucleotides read TGTGCCAGCTCACCGAGCACAGATACGCAGTATTTT. Its translation is CASSPSTDTQYF.

The chain couples TRBV29-1 to TRBJ2-2; D remains unclear. The CDR3 is 13 residues long. With 4 bases removed from V and 1 base from J, the gap between germline ends came to 7 bases. Germline V lookup: CDR1 SQVTM, CDR2 ANQGSEA. The CDR3 DNA is TGCAGCGTTGCGAGGCAGAACACCGGGGAGCTGTTTTTT. This gives the protein CSVARQNTGELFF.

V and J are TRBV6-2 or TRBV6-3 and TRBJ2-7; TRBD2 aligns across 10 bases. The germline V gene encodes CDR1 MNHEY and CDR2 SVGEGT. With 5 bases clipped from V and 2 bases from J, the junction kept 3 bases outside the gene matches. This CDR3 region has 14 residues. CDR3 residues: CASSRTSGPYEQYF. CDR3 nucleotides: TGTGCCAGCAGTCGGACTAGCGGTCCCTACGAGCAGTACTTC.

This clone turned up a few times. Other DNA sequences in the sample encode the same CDR3. The chain has TRBV7-9 and TRBJ2-1; no definite D call. Germline values: CDR1 SEHNR, CDR2 FQNEAQ (reference sequence). The CDR3 length is 15 residues. V lost 1 base to trimming and J lost 0 bases, with 7 bases between them. CDR3 bases: TGTGCCAGCAGCTTAGATGGATCCTCCTACAATGAGCAGTTCTTC. Protein sequence: CASSLDGSSYNEQFF.

This clone was recorded once. The chain is built from TRBV6-6 and TRBJ1-5; 7 bases are shared with TRBD1. The V segment lost 0 bases and the J segment 0 bases; nucleotides outside the gene matches: 2. In germline, CDR1 is MNHNY, CDR2 SVGAGI (reference sequence). This CDR3 is built from 16 residues. The CDR3 here is CASSYSTGLSNQPQHF. The DNA for the CDR3 is TGTGCCAGCAGTTACTCGACAGGGCTTAGCAATCAGCCCCAGCATTTT.

This clone was observed many times. This rearrangement joins TRBV27 to TRBJ2-5, with 10 bases identical to TRBD1. The germline V gene has CDR1 MNHEY and CDR2 SMNVEV (reference sequence). This CDR3 spans 14 amino acids. With V trimmed by 7 bases and J by 5 bases, 7 bases remained unmatched. The CDR3 coding sequence is TGTGCCAGCAAACGGGACAGGGGTTGGGAGACCCAGTACTTC. It translates to CASKRDRGWETQYF.

V is TRBV19 and J is TRBJ1-4; 9 positions agree with TRBD1. The junction had 7 bases not matched to a gene; V was cut back by 4 bases and J by 7 bases. The CDR3 extends over 15 amino acids. Per the germline V gene, CDR1 is LNHDA and CDR2 is SQIVND (reference sequence). CDR3 region: CASSRRTGAGEKLFF. The CDR3 DNA follows: TGTGCCAGTAGTAGAAGGACAGGGGCGGGTGAAAAACTGTTTTTT.

The CDR3 sequence: CASSFGQGNSYWSYNEQFF. DNA of the CDR3: TGCGCCAGCAGCTTCGGACAGGGCAATAGTTATTGGTCCTACAATGAGCAGTTCTTC. The rearrangement links TRBV5-1 to TRBJ2-1; 8 nucleotides agree with TRBD1. The CDR3 length is 19 residues. Germline V gives CDR1 SGHRS, CDR2 YFSETQ. V lost 2 bases, J lost 1 base, and 14 bases stayed unmatched.

The J gene is TRBJ2-5, the V gene TRBV7-9; 10 nucleotides line up with TRBD2. CDR1 and CDR2 (germline): SEHNR, FQNEAQ (reference sequence). The length of the CDR3 is 16 residues. J was trimmed by 5 bases and V by 2 bases; bases with no gene match: 8. In DNA form, the CDR3 reads TGTGCCAGCAGCTTATCGGCTAGCGGGAGAGGCGAGACCCAGTACTTC. Translation: CASSLSASGRGETQYF.